This is a list of T cell receptor beta chains from one sample in a study of radiation and T cells in renal cell carcinoma. The table came from immunoSEQ multiplex PCR; TCRdb's copy has only in-frame clones and leaves some out. The table has about 83,000 clones, less than 90% seen once. The specimen was blood, collected from a patient whose treatment included radiotherapy and nephrectomy. Every receptor here comes from a woman aged 55-75 years with renal cell carcinoma. Both conserved end residues are part of each CDR3. Fields, in order: CDR3 protein, CDR3 DNA, V gene, CDR3 length, J gene, D gene, clone size. A D gene is named only where the DNA matches it firmly. Expanded clones get a size class; other rows say once, few or many, or leave the size out.

CASSSTEGTSRNEQFF	TGTGCCAGCAGCTCGACCGAAGGGACTAGCCGCAATGAGCAGTTCTTC	TRBV7-9	16	TRBJ2-1	TRBD2	few
CSASTGNQYF	TGCAGTGCAAGCACAGGGAACCAGTACTTC	TRBV20-1	10	TRBJ2-5	-	few
CASSNRGGTDTQYF	TGTGCCAGCAGTAATAGGGGGGGCACAGATACGCAGTATTTT	TRBV2	14	TRBJ2-3	-	once
CASIRTGAKNIQYF	TGTGCCAGCATCAGGACAGGGGCCAAAAACATTCAGTACTTC	TRBV2	14	TRBJ2-4	TRBD1	-
CASSQDGVAGDNEQFF	TGCGCCAGCAGCCAAGATGGGGTAGCGGGAGACAATGAGCAGTTCTTC	TRBV4-1	16	TRBJ2-1	TRBD2	-
CSTRRETNTEAFF	TGCAGCACCAGGCGGGAGACGAACACTGAAGCTTTCTTT	TRBV29-1	13	TRBJ1-1	-	-
CASSLFGTGTNEKLFF	TGCGCCAGCAGCTTGTTCGGTACGGGGACTAATGAAAAACTGTTTTTT	TRBV5-1	16	TRBJ1-4	-	-
CASSKAGPHKGEAFF	TGTGCCAGCAGCAAAGCCGGGCCCCATAAAGGGGAAGCTTTCTTT	TRBV21-1	15	TRBJ1-1	-	-
CASSQDLIATNEKLFF	TGTGCCAGCAGCCAAGATTTAATAGCAACTAATGAAAAACTGTTTTTT	TRBV14	16	TRBJ1-4	-	few
CSALGGDYNEQFF	TGCAGCGCTCTGGGGGGAGACTACAATGAGCAGTTCTTC	TRBV29-1	13	TRBJ2-1	-	-
CASSVGGRSGTDTQYF	TGTGCCAGCAGCGTAGGCGGGAGATCGGGCACAGATACGCAGTATTTT	TRBV9	16	TRBJ2-3	TRBD2	-
CASSLVGGHEQYF	TGTGCCAGCAGCTTGGTAGGGGGCCACGAGCAGTACTTC	TRBV5-4	13	TRBJ2-7	TRBD1	-
CASSFYHPTESGGYTF	TGTGCCAGCAGTTTTTACCACCCGACAGAGAGCGGTGGCTACACCTTC	TRBV28	16	TRBJ1-2	-	-
CASSELAPANTGELFF	TGTGCCAGCAGTGAGCTAGCGCCCGCGAACACCGGGGAGCTGTTTTTT	TRBV2	16	TRBJ2-2	-	-
CASSYGGQREDYTF	TGTGCCAGCAGTTACGGGGGCCAGCGGGAGGACTACACCTTC	TRBV6-5	14	TRBJ1-2	-	-
CATRNTGELFF	TGTGCCACCCGCAACACCGGGGAGCTGTTTTTT	TRBV6-5	11	TRBJ2-2	-	-
CASSMGHTGELFF	TGTGCCAGTAGTATGGGACACACCGGGGAGCTGTTTTTT	TRBV19	13	TRBJ2-2	-	-
CASSTRTGSGRPNEETQYF	TGTGCCAGCAGTACCCGAACCGGTAGCGGGAGGCCGAACGAAGAGACCCAGTACTTC	TRBV7-3	19	TRBJ2-5	TRBD2	-
CASSVSGRNTGELFF	TGTGCCAGCAGCGTCAGCGGGAGAAACACCGGGGAGCTGTTTTTT	TRBV7-6	15	TRBJ2-2	TRBD2	-
CASSQAPDRENTQYF	TGCGCCAGCAGCCAAGCCCCCGACAGGGAAAATACGCAGTATTTT	TRBV4-3	15	TRBJ2-3	TRBD1	-
CASIGRWNQPQHF	TGTGCCAGTATCGGACGGTGGAATCAGCCCCAGCATTTT	TRBV19	13	TRBJ1-5	-	-
CASSENWNTEAFF	TGTGCCAGCAGTGAAAACTGGAACACTGAAGCTTTCTTT	TRBV6-5	13	TRBJ1-1	-	-
CASSEIAVKILFF	TGTGCCAGCAGTGAGATCGCGGTCAAAATACTGTTTTTT	TRBV2	13	TRBJ1-4	-	-
CASSLLSQPQHF	TGTGCCAGCAGCTTGTTAAGTCAGCCCCAGCATTTT	TRBV5-6	12	TRBJ1-5	-	-
CASIQGSSGNTIYF	TGTGCCAGCATCCAGGGTAGCTCTGGAAACACCATATATTTT	TRBV28	14	TRBJ1-3	-	-